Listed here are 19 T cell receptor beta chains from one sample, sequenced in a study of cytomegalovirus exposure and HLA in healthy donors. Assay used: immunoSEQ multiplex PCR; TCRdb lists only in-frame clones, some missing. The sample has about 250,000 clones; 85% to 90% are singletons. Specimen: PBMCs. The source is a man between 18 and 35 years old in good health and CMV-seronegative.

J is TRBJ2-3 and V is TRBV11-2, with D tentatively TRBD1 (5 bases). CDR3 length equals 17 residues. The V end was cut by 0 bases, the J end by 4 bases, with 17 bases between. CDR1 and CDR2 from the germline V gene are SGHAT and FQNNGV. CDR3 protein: CASSLDRQGLISDTQYF. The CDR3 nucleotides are TGTGCCAGCAGCTTAGACCGTCAGGGATTGATTTCAGATACGCAGTATTTT.

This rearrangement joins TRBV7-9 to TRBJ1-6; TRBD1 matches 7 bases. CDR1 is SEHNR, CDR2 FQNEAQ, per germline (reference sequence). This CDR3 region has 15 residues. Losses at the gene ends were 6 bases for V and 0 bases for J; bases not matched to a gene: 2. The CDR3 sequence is CASRQGSSYNSPLHF. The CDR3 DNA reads TGTGCCAGCAGACAGGGGAGCTCCTATAATTCACCCCTCCACTTT.

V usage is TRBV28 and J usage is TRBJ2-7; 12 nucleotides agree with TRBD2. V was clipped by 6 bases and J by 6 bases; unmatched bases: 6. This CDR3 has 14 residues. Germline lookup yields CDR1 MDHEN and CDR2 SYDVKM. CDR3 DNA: TGTGCCAGCAGACCCCTAGCGGGAGGGTCCGAGCAGTACTTC. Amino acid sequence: CASRPLAGGSEQYF. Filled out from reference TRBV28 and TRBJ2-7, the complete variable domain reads DVKVTQSSRYLVKRTGEKVFLECVQDMDHENMFWYRQDPGLGLRLIYFSYDVKMKEKGDIPEGYSVSREKKERFSLILESASTNQTSMYLCASRPLAGGSEQYFGPGTRLTVT.

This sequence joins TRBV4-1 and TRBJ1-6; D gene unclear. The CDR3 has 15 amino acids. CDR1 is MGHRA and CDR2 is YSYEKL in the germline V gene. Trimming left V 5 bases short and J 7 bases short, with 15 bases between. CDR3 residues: CASSLSWAGNSPLHF. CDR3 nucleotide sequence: TGCGCCAGCAGCTTGTCCTGGGCTGGGAATTCACCCCTCCACTTT.

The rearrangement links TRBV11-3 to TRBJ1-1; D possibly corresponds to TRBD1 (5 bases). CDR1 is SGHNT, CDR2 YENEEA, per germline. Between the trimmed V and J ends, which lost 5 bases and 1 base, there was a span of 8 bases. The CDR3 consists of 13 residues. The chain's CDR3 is CASSDRTNTEAFF. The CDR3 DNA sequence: TGTGCCAGCAGCGACAGAACGAACACTGAAGCTTTCTTT.

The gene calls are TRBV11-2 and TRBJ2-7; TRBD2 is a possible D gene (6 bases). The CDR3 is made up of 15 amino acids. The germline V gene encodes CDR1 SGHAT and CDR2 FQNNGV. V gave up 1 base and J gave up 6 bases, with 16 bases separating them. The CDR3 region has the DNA TGTGCCAGCAGCTTAGTTCAGCGGGCGGCCGGCGAGCAGTACTTC. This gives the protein CASSLVQRAAGEQYF.

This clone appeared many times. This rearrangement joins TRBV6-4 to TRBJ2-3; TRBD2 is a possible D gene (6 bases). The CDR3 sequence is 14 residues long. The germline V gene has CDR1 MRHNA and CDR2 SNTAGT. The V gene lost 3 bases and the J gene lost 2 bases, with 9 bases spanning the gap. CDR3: CASSETRDTDTQYF. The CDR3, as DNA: TGTGCCAGCAGTGAGACTAGAGACACAGATACGCAGTATTTT.

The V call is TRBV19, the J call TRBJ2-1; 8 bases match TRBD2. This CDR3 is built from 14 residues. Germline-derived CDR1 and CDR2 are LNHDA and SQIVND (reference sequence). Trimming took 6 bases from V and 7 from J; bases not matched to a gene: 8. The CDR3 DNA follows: TGTGCCAGTAGCGCCGGGGGGGCCTGGAATGAGCAGTTCTTC. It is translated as CASSAGGAWNEQFF.

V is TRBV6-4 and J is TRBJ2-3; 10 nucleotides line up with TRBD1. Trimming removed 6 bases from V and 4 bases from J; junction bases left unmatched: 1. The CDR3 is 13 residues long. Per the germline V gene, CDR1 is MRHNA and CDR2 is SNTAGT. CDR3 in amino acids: CASRTGGADTQYF. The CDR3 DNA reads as TGTGCCAGCAGGACAGGGGGCGCAGATACGCAGTATTTT.

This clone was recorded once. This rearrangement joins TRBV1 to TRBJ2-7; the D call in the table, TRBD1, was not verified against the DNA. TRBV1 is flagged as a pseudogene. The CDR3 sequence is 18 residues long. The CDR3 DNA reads TGCACCAGCAGCCCCACAAGGGTAATAGGGACAGGGGGCCACGAGCAGTACTTC. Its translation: CTSSPTRVIGTGGHEQYF.

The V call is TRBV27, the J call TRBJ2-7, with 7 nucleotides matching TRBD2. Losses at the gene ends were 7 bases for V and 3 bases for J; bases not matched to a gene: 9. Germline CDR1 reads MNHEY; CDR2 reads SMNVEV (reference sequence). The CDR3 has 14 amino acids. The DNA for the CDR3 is TGTGCCAGCATGCCTCGGGACTATCTCTACGAGCAGTACTTC. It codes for CASMPRDYLYEQYF.

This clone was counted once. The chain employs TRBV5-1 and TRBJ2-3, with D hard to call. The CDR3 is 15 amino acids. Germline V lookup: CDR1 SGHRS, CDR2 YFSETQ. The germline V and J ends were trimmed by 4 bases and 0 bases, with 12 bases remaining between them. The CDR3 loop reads CASSPSIPSTDTQYF. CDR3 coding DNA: TGCGCCAGCAGCCCTTCTATCCCTAGCACAGATACGCAGTATTTT.

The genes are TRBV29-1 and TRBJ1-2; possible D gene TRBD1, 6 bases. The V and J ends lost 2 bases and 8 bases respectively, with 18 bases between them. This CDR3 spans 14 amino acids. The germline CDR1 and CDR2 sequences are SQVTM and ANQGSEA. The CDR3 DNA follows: TGCAGCGTTGAAAGCACTGGGGCAGGGGAAGGCTACACCTTC. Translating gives CSVESTGAGEGYTF.

The CDR3 loop reads CGGANEQFF. CDR3 DNA sequence: TGCGGGGGCGCAAATGAGCAGTTCTTC. The V call is TRBV20-1, the J call TRBJ2-1, with a possible D match to TRBD1 (6 bases). This CDR3 spans 9 amino acids. From germline, CDR1 is DFQATT and CDR2 SNEGSKA (reference sequence).

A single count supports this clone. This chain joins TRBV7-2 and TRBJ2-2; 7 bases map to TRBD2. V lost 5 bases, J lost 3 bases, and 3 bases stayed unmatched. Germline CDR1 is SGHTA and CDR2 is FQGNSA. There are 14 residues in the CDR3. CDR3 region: CASSRTRDTGELFF. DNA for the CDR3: TGTGCCAGCAGCCGGACTAGGGACACCGGGGAGCTGTTTTTT.

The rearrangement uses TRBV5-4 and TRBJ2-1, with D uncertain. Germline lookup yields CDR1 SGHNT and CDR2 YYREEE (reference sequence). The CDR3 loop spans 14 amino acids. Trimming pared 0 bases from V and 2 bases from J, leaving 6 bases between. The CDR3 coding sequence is TGTGCCAGCAGCTTGGTAGCCGCCTACAATGAGCAGTTCTTC. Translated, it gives CASSLVAAYNEQFF.

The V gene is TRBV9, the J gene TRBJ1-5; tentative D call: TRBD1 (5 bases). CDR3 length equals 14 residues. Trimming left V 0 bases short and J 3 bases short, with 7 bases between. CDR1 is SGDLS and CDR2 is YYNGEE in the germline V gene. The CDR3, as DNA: TGTGCCAGCAGCGTAGCTGGGGCCAATCAGCCCCAGCATTTT. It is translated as CASSVAGANQPQHF.

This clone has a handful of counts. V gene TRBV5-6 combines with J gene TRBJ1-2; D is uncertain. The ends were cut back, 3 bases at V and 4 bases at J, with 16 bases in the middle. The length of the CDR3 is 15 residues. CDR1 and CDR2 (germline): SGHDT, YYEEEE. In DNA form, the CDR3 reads TGTGCCAGCAGCTCCGGGAGAGGTCGGAGCTATGGCTACACCTTC. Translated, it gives CASSSGRGRSYGYTF.

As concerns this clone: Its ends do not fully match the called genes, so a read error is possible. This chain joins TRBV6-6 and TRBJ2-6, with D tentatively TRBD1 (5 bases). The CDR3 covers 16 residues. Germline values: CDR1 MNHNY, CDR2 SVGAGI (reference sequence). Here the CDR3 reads CASSSTGHSGANILTF. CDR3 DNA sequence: TGTGCCAGCAGTTCCACGGGCCACTCTGGGGCCAACATCCTGACTTTC.